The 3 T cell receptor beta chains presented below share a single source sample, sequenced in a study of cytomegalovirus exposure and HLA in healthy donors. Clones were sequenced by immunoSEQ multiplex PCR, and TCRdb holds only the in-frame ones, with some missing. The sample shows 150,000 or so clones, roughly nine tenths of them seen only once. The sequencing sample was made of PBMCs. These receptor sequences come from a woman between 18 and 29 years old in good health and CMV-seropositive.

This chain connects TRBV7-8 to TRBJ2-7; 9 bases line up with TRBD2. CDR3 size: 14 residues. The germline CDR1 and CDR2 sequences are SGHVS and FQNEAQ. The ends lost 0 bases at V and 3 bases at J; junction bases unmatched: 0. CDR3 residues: CASSLASGSYEQYF. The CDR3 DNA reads TGTGCCAGCAGCTTAGCTAGCGGGAGCTACGAGCAGTACTTC.

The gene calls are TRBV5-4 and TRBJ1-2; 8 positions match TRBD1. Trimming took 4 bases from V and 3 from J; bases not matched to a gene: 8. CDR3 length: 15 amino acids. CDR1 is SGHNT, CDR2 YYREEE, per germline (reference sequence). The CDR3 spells CASSVRDRRYYGYTF. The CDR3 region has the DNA TGTGCCAGCAGCGTCCGGGACAGGCGATACTATGGCTACACCTTC.

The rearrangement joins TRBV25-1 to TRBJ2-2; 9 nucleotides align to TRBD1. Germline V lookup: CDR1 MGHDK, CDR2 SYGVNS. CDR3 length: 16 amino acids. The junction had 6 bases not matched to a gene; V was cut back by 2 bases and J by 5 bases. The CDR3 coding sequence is TGTGCCAGCAGTGAAGGGGGACAGGGATCAACCGGGGAGCTGTTTTTT. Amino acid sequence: CASSEGGQGSTGELFF.